This TCR beta chain stems from a study of blood T cells in healthy people across ages. This clonotype was recorded a few times. The people who gave samples were healthy Caucasians from Russia, aged roughly 6 to 100. With a J-beta primer mix and a sample-barcoded 5' primer, a second PCR ran 7 to 11 cycles. Sequencing yielded, for each sample, at least 2.5 million paired-end reads carrying CDR3. Via MiXCR, TCRdb re-called the 5' RACE reads, giving one row per CDR3 protein. The sample holds 850,000 to 950,000 distinct CDR3 sequences, less than 35% seen once. Trimming removed 8 bases from V and 8 bases from J, with 10 bases in between. This CDR3 region has 11 residues. Germline CDR1 is MNHNS and CDR2 is SASEGT.

The source is a woman older than 75 in good health. What was sequenced was blood. The rearrangement uses TRBV6-1 and TRBJ1-5; D gene unclear. The CDR3 sequence: CASGVLEPQHF. DNA of the CDR3: TGTGCCAGCGGCGTCCTGGAGCCCCAGCATTTT.